The 16 T cell receptor beta chains given below trace back to one sample, sequenced in a study of Graves' ophthalmopathy and Graves' hyperthyroidism. RNA transcripts provided the template for amplifying TCR beta CDR3 regions. HTBI primers primed a first-round RT-PCR, and a second-round multiplex PCR followed. In TCRdb, the multiplex PCR reads were re-called with MiXCR into one record per CDR3 protein. This sample has around 1,000,000 distinct CDR3 sequences; 35% to 45% occur once, and the top ten carry more than 9.5%. The sample comprised peripheral blood or thyroid tissue (not recorded which). The receptors were sampled from an adult man with Graves' hyperthyroidism.

CDR3 residues: CSASLPTGSNTGELFF. The CDR3 DNA is TGCAGTGCTAGCCTACCGACAGGGTCGAACACCGGGGAGCTGTTTTTT. The gene calls are TRBV20-1 and TRBJ2-2; 7 nucleotides line up with TRBD1. V shed 3 bases and J 0 bases; nucleotides not matched to a gene: 7. This CDR3 comprises 16 residues. The germline gives CDR1 DFQATT, CDR2 SNEGSKA (reference sequence).

The chain combines TRBV5-1 with TRBJ2-5; perhaps TRBD1 as D (6 bases). The ends were cut back, 2 bases at V and 4 bases at J, with 12 bases in the middle. The length of the CDR3 is 14 residues. Looked up from germline, CDR1 is SGHRS and CDR2 is YFSETQ. CDR3 nucleotides: TGCGCCAGCAGCTTTAACGGCAGGGGAGAGACCCAGTACTTC. It is translated as CASSFNGRGETQYF.

This chain links TRBV29-1 with TRBJ1-1, with unresolved D. Per the germline V gene, CDR1 is SQVTM and CDR2 is ANQGSEA. The CDR3 loop spans 11 amino acids. CDR3 loop: CSFRGNTEAFF. For the CDR3, the DNA is TGCAGTTTCCGGGGGAACACTGAAGCTTTCTTT.

This clonotype was recorded many times. This chain joins TRBV6-5 and TRBJ1-2, with TRBD1 matching over 11 bases. CDR1 MNHEY and CDR2 SVGAGI come from the germline V gene. The CDR3 totals 15 residues. Losses at the gene ends were 5 bases for V and 8 bases for J; bases not matched to a gene: 10. The CDR3 sequence: CASSPHGQGAKGYTF. Written as DNA, the CDR3 is TGTGCCAGCAGTCCCCATGGACAGGGGGCGAAAGGCTACACCTTC.

Worth noting for this clonotype: A read error may be the cause here, since a much bigger clone is one base away. The CDR3 DNA is TGTGCCAGCAGCTCGACCGGGACACCCTATGGCTACACCTTC. This gives the protein CASSSTGTPYGYTF. The V call is TRBV5-6, the J call TRBJ1-2; TRBD1 is a possible D gene (6 bases). V was trimmed by 3 bases and J by 4 bases, leaving 13 bases between them. The CDR3 consists of 14 residues. Germline CDR1 and CDR2: SGHDT and YYEEEE.

With respect to this clonotype: One junction end disagrees with the germline gene, perhaps due to a read error. CDR3: CASSIELAGVKHRGAVF. In nucleotides, the CDR3 is TGTGCCAGTAGTATTGAACTAGCGGGAGTTAAACACCGGGGAGCTGTTTTT. This chain connects TRBV19 to TRBJ2-2; 11 bases fit TRBD2. In germline, CDR1 is LNHDA, CDR2 SQIVND (reference sequence). The CDR3 covers 17 residues.

This clonotype has at least ten counts. CDR3 DNA sequence: TGTGCCAGCAGCATTCAGGGGACCGGGGAGCTGTTTTTT. This translates into CASSIQGTGELFF. This chain uses TRBV7-7 with TRBJ2-2; tentative D call: TRBD1 (6 bases). With 5 bases removed from V and 5 bases from J, the gap between germline ends came to 9 bases. The germline V gene has CDR1 SSHAT and CDR2 FNYEAQ (reference sequence). The CDR3 length is 13 residues.

This clonotype was seen a few times. The genes are TRBV7-8 and TRBJ1-1; 7 bases align to TRBD1. The CDR3 sequence is 14 residues long. The V gene's germline CDR1 is SGHVS and CDR2 FQNEAQ. The CDR3 sequence is CAMTGMETNTEAFF. CDR3 bases: TGTGCTATGACAGGGATGGAGACGAACACTGAAGCTTTCTTT.

The rearrangement uses TRBV19 and TRBJ2-7; 7 bases line up with TRBD1. Per the germline V gene, CDR1 is LNHDA and CDR2 is SQIVND (reference sequence). CDR3 length equals 15 residues. The J segment lost 2 bases and the V segment lost 0 bases, leaving 4 bases of the junction unmatched. In nucleotides, the CDR3 is TGTGCCAGTAGTATAGAGACAGGGAGAGCCTACGAGCAGTACTTC. This codes for CASSIETGRAYEQYF. Full variable domain (outside the CDR3, taken from reference TRBV19 and TRBJ2-7): DGGITQSPKYLFRKEGQNVTLSCEQNLNHDAMYWYRQDPGQGLRLIYYSQIVNDFQKGDIAEGYSVSREKKESFPLTVTSAQKNPTAFYLCASSIETGRAYEQYFGPGTRLTVT.

V is TRBV30 and J is TRBJ1-1, with unresolved D. Germline V lookup: CDR1 GTSNPN, CDR2 SVGIG (reference sequence). CDR3 length: 13 amino acids. V was clipped by 2 bases and J by 1 base, with 8 bases between them. The CDR3 reads CAWSFSRNTEAFF. CDR3 bases: TGTGCCTGGAGTTTCTCGAGGAACACTGAAGCTTTCTTT.

This clonotype was seen many times. The rearrangement uses TRBV19 and TRBJ2-2; D unresolved. CDR3 length equals 13 residues. From germline, CDR1 is LNHDA and CDR2 SQIVND (reference sequence). V was clipped by 6 bases and J by 3 bases, with 8 bases between them. CDR3 bases: TGTGCCAGTAGGTTTAGGGACACCGGGGAGCTGTTTTTT. It is translated as CASRFRDTGELFF.

The table lists this clonotype with a few counts. This chain uses TRBV12-3 or TRBV12-4 with TRBJ2-7, with TRBD1 matching 7 bases. Germline trimming cut 8 bases from V and 2 bases from J; bases unmatched to any gene: 12. This CDR3 has 15 residues. CDR3 DNA: TGTGCCAGCTCCATGACAGGGTCAGGCACCTACGAGCAGTACTTC. Encoded protein: CASSMTGSGTYEQYF.

This clonotype is a singleton in its sample. One end of the junction fails to match germline, which may point to a read error. The chain recombines TRBV10-2 with TRBJ1-2, with TRBD1 matching 7 bases. CDR3 size: 15 residues. Germline values: CDR1 WSHSY, CDR2 SAAADI. The CDR3 here is CAGSFNRGSNYGYTF. As DNA, the CDR3 is TGCGCCGGCAGCTTCAACAGGGGATCAAACTATGGCTACACCTTC.

This clonotype has more than one count but fewer than ten. The chain employs TRBV6-6 and TRBJ2-2; D remains ambiguous. Germline values: CDR1 MNHNY, CDR2 SVGAGI (reference sequence). The CDR3 extends over 14 amino acids. V was cut by 4 bases and J by 2 bases, with 8 bases left in between. The CDR3 protein is CASSFDENTGELFF. The DNA for the CDR3 is TGTGCCAGCAGTTTTGACGAAAACACCGGGGAGCTGTTTTTT.

Only one count was recorded for this clonotype. J is TRBJ2-7 and V is TRBV15; D may be TRBD1 or TRBD2 (5 bases each). Germline CDR1 reads LNHNV; CDR2 reads YYDKDF (reference sequence). V dropped 1 base and J dropped 6 bases, with 16 bases sitting between them. This CDR3 region has 15 residues. CDR3 sequence reads: CATSRGTSDGGEQYF. The CDR3 DNA reads as TGTGCCACCAGCAGAGGGACAAGTGATGGGGGCGAGCAGTACTTC.

This clonotype occurred many times. This rearrangement joins TRBV6-5 to TRBJ1-5; D possibly corresponds to TRBD1 (6 bases). Trimming took off 2 bases at V and 5 bases at J, with 7 bases between the two ends. CDR1 is MNHEY and CDR2 is SVGAGI in the germline V gene. The CDR3 runs to 13 residues. The CDR3 coding sequence is TGTGCCAGCAGTTACAACAGGGATCAGCCCCAGCATTTT. As protein: CASSYNRDQPQHF.